The T cell receptor beta chain under discussion was sequenced for a study of blood T cell repertoires in COVID-19. About the research overall: T cells, B-cell-depleted T cells, or PBMCs provided the cDNA or gDNA that served as material.

The protocol was immunoSEQ multiplex PCR, while the TCRdb copy is restricted to in-frame clones and leaves out a portion. The table has about 80,000 clones, around 86% seen once. V lost 3 bases, J lost 4 bases, and 12 bases lay in between. Germline CDR1 KGHSH, CDR2 LQKENI. This CDR3 has 14 residues. This chain uses TRBV18 with TRBJ1-1, with D possibly TRBD1 on 6 matching bases. The source of this sequence is a human donor in a cohort sampled during active COVID-19. Sequenced input: peripheral blood. CDR3 sequence: CASSPSRGLTEAFF. CDR3 coding DNA: TGTGCCAGCTCACCGTCCAGGGGTCTCACTGAAGCTTTCTTT.